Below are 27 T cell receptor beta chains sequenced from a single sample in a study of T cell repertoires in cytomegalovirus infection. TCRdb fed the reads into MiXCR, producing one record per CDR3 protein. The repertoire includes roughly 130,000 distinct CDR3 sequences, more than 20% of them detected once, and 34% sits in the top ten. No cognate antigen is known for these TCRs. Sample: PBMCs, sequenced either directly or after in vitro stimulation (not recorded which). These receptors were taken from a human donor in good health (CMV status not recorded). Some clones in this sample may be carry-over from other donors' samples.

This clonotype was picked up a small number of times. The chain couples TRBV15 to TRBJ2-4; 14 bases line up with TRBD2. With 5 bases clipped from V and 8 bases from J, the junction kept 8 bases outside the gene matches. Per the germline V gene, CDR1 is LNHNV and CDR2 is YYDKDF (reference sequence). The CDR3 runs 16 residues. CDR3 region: CATSEGTSGSLDIQYF. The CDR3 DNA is TGTGCCACCAGCGAGGGGACTAGCGGGAGCCTGGACATTCAGTACTTC.

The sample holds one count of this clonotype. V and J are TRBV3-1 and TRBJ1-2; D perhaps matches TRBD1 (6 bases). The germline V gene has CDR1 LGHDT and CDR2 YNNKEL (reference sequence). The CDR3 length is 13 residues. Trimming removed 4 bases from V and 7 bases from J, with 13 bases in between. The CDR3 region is CASSLLQGGGYTF. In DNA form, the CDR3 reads TGTGCCAGCAGCCTTCTACAGGGAGGTGGCTACACCTTC.

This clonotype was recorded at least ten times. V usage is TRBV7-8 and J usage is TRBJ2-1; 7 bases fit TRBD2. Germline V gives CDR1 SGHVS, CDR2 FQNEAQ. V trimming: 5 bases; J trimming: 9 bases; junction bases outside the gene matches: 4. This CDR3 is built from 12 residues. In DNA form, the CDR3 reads TGTGCCAGCAGCCCTTGGACTAGTGAGCAGTTCTTC. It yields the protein CASSPWTSEQFF.

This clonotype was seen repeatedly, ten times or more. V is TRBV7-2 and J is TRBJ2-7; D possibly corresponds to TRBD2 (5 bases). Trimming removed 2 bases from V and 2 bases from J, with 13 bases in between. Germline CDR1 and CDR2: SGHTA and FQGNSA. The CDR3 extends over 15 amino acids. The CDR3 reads CASSLPARDPYEQYF. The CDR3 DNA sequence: TGTGCCAGCAGCTTACCTGCCCGGGATCCCTACGAGCAGTACTTC.

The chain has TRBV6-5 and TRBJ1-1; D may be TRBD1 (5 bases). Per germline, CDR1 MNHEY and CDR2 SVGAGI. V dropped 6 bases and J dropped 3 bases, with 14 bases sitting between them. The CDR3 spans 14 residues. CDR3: CASSQGRHDTEAFF. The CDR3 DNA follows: TGTGCCAGCAGCCAGGGACGGCACGACACTGAAGCTTTCTTT.

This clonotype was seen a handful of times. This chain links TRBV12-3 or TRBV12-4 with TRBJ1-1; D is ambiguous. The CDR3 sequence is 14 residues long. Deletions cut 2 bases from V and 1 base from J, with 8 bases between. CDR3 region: CASSLRTGNTEAFF. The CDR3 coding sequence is TGTGCCAGCAGTTTAAGGACGGGGAACACTGAAGCTTTCTTT.

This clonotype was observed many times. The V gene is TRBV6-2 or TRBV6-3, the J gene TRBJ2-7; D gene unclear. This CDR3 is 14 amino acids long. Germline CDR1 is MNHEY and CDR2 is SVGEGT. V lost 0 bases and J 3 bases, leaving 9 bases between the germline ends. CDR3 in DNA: TGTGCCAGCAGTTACTCGTCCATCGGCTACGAGCAGTACTTC. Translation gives CASSYSSIGYEQYF.

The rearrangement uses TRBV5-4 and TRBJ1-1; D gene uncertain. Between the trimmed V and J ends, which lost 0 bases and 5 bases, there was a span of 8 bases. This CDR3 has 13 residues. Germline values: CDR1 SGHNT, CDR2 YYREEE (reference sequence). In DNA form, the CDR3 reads TGTGCCAGCAGCTTGGTTTTTGGGACTGAAGCTTTCTTT. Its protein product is CASSLVFGTEAFF. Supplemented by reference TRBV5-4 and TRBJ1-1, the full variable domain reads ETGVTQSPTHLIKTRGQQVTLRCSSQSGHNTVSWYQQALGQGPQFIFQYYREEENGRGNFPPRFSGLQFPNYSSELNVNALELDDSALYLCASSLVFGTEAFFGQGTRLTVV.

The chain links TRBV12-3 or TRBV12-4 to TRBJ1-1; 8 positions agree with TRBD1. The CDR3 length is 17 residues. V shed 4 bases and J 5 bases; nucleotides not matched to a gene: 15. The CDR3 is CASSSVLRDRRWTEAFF. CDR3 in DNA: TGTGCCAGCAGTTCAGTGCTTAGGGACAGGCGGTGGACTGAAGCTTTCTTT.

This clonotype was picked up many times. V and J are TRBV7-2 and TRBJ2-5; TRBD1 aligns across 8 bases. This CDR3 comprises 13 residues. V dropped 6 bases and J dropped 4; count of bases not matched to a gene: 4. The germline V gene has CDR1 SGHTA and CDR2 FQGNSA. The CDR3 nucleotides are TGTGCCAGCAGACAGGGGGTAGGAGAGACCCAGTACTTC. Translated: CASRQGVGETQYF.

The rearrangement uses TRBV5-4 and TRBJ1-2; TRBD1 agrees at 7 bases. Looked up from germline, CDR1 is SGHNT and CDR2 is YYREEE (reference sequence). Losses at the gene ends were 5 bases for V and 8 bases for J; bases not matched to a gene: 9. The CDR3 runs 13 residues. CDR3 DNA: TGTGCCAGCAGTGAACAGGGGCGGGTCGGCTACACCTTC. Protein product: CASSEQGRVGYTF.

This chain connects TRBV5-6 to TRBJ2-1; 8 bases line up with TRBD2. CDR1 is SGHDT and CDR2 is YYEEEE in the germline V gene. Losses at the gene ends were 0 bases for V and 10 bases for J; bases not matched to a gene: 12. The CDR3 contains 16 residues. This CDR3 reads CASSLAISGIREEQFF. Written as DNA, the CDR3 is TGTGCCAGCAGCTTGGCAATTAGCGGGATCCGGGAAGAGCAGTTCTTC.

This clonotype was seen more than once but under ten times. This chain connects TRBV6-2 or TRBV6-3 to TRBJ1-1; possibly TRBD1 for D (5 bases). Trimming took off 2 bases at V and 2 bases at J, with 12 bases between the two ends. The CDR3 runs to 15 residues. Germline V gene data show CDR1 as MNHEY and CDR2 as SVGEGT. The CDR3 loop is CASSYQGIENTEAFF. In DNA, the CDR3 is TGTGCCAGCAGTTACCAGGGTATCGAAAACACTGAAGCTTTCTTT.

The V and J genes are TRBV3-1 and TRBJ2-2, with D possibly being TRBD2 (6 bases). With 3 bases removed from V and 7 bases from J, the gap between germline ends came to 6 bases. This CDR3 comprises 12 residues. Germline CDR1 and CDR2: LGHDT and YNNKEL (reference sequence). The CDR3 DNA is TGTGCCAGCAGCCAGGGGGGCGGGGAGCTGTTTTTT. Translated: CASSQGGGELFF.

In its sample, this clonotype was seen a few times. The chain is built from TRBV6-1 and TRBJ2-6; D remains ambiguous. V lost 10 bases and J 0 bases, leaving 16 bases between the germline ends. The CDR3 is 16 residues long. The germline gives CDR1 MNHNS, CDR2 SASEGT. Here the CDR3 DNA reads TGTGCCACTTCCCTCACCGCTCTCTCTGGGGCCAACGTCCTGACTTTC. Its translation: CATSLTALSGANVLTF.

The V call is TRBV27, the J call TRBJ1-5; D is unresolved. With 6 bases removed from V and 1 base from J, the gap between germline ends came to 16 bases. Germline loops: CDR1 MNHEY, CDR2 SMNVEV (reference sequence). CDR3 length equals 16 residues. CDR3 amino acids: CASSEKEIRSNQPQHF. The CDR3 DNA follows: TGTGCCAGCAGCGAGAAGGAGATTCGGAGCAATCAGCCCCAGCATTTT.

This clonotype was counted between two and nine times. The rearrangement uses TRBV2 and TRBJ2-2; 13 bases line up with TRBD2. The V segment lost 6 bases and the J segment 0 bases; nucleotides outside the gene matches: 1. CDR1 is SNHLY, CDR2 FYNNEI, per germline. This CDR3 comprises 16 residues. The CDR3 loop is CASRGLAGPNTGELFF. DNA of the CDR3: TGTGCCAGCAGGGGACTAGCGGGACCGAACACCGGGGAGCTGTTTTTT. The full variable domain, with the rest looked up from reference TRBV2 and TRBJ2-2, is EPEVTQTPSHQVTQMGQEVILRCVPISNHLYFYWYRQILGQKVEFLVSFYNNEISEKSEIFDDQFSVERPDGSNFTLKIRSTKLEDSAMYFCASRGLAGPNTGELFFGEGSRLTVL.

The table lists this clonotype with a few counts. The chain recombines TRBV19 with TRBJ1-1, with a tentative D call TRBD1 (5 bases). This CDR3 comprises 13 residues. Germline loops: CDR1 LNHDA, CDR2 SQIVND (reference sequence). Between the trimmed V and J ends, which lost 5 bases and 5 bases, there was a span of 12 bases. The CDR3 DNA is TGTGCCAGTAGTCCCATCGGGGGAACTGAAGCTTTCTTT. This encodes CASSPIGGTEAFF.

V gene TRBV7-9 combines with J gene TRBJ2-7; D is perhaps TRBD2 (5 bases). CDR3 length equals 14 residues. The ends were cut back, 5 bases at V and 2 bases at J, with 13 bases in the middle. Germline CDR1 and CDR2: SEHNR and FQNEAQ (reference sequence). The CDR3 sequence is CASSREGGAYEQYV. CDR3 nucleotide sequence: TGTGCCAGCAGCAGAGAGGGCGGAGCCTACGAGCAGTACGTC.

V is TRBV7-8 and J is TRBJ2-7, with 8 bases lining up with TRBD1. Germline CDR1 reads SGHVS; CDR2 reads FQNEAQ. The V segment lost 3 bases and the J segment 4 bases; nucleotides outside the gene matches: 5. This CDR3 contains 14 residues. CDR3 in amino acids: CASSFGTGLYEQYV. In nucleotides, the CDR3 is TGTGCCAGCAGCTTTGGGACAGGACTGTACGAGCAGTACGTC.

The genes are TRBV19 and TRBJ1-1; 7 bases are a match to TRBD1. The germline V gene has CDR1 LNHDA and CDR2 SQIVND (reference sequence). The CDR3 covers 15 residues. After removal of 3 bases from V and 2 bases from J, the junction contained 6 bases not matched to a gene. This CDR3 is CASSMPGQVNTEAFF. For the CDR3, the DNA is TGTGCCAGTAGTATGCCCGGACAGGTAAACACTGAAGCTTTCTTT.

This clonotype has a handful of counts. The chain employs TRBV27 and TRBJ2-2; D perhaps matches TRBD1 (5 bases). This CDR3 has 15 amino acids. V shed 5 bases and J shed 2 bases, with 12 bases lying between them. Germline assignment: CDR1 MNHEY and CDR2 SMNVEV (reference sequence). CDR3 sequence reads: CASSPRQRNTGELFF. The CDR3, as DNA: TGTGCCAGCAGTCCCAGACAGAGAAACACCGGGGAGCTGTTTTTT.

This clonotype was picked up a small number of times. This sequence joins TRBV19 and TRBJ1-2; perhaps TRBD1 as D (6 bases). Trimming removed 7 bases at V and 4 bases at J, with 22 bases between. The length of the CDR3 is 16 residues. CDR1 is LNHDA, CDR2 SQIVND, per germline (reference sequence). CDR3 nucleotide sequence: TGTGCCAGTACCGACGGCCAGACAGGCGACCGCTATGGCTACACCTTC. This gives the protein CASTDGQTGDRYGYTF.

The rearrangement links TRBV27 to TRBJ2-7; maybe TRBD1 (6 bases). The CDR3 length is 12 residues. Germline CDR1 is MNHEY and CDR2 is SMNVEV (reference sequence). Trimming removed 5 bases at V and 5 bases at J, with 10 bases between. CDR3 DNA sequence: TGTGCCAGCAGTCCCGGACAGAACGAGCAGTACGTC. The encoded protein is CASSPGQNEQYV.

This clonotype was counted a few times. Here the CDR3 DNA reads TGTGCCAGCAGTGGACGGGACAGGGAGACCGGCTACACCTTC. Its translation: CASSGRDRETGYTF. The chain uses TRBV27 and TRBJ1-2; 9 bases agree with TRBD1. Losses at the gene ends were 5 bases for V and 8 bases for J; bases not matched to a gene: 9. The V gene's germline CDR1 is MNHEY and CDR2 SMNVEV (reference sequence). The CDR3 consists of 14 residues.

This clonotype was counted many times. In DNA form, the CDR3 reads TGTGCCAGCAGTCGGACTAGCGGGAGGCCATCCTACAATGAGCAGTTCTTC. This translates into CASSRTSGRPSYNEQFF. This chain links TRBV28 with TRBJ2-1; 14 nucleotides match TRBD2. After removal of 5 bases from V and 1 base from J, the junction contained 4 bases not matched to a gene. This CDR3 is 17 amino acids long. The V gene's germline CDR1 is MDHEN and CDR2 SYDVKM.

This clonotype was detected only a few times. The CDR3 protein is CSAYSVREQYF. CDR3 coding DNA: TGCAGTGCCTATAGCGTACGCGAGCAGTACTTC. The chain carries TRBV20-1 and TRBJ2-7; D perhaps matches TRBD2 (5 bases). Germline loops: CDR1 DFQATT, CDR2 SNEGSKA (reference sequence). V was pared by 6 bases and J by 6 bases, with 12 bases between. This CDR3 has 11 amino acids.